The clone carrying this T cell receptor (beta chain) occurred a few times. The antigen is not known. The sample carries other DNA sequences with the same CDR3. This sample stems from a study of shared clonotypes between healthy human individuals. Study observations and caveats: Non-shared clonotypes had lower generation probabilities than clonotypes shared by all four sorted-subset donors. Researchers found naive subsets generally carried larger estimated richness than memory subsets.

Only in-frame clones appear in the TCRdb table, and some are missing; sequencing was by immunoSEQ multiplex PCR. The table records about 710,000 clones, 72% of them present only once. This CDR3 has 14 residues. CDR1 and CDR2 (germline): SGHAT, FQNNGV. V gave up 5 bases and J gave up 0 bases, with 9 bases separating them. Source material: memory CD4+ T cells sorted from blood. Subset defined: CD45RA-negative fraction. The TCR comes from a woman between 25 and 40 years old in good health. The chain has TRBV11-2 and TRBJ2-3; D not resolved. The CDR3 sequence: CASSPPPSTDTQYF. The CDR3 nucleotides are TGTGCCAGCAGCCCGCCCCCCAGCACAGATACGCAGTATTTT.